These T cell receptor beta chains were read from a single sample in a study of blood T cells in healthy people across ages. A single record per CDR3 protein comes from TCRdb applying MiXCR to the 5' RACE reads. Here the sample spans some 1,800,000 distinct CDR3 sequences, 39% being singletons. The sequenced sample was blood. The receptors originated from a human donor in good health. The CDR3 runs from the conserved cysteine through the conserved F or W. The order of the fields is V gene, J gene, clone size, D gene, CDR3 protein, CDR3 DNA. The D gene is left open where the match is weak. Rows give clone size only sometimes, using once, few, many, or a class for an expanded clone.

>TRBV12-3/TRBV12-4|TRBJ1-1|-|-
CASTPYSGAAFF
TGTGCCAGCACCCCTTATTCAGGGGCAGCTTTCTTT
>TRBV29-1|TRBJ1-2|-|-
CSVKGAWGYTF
TGCAGCGTTAAAGGGGCATGGGGCTACACCTTC
>TRBV29-1|TRBJ1-2|few|-
CSVDRGSFGYTF
TGCAGCGTTGACAGGGGAAGTTTTGGCTACACCTTC
>TRBV7-2|TRBJ2-1|-|-
CASSSEVGTDYNEQFF
TGTGCCAGCAGCTCCGAGGTCGGGACGGACTACAATGAGCAGTTCTTC
>TRBV14|TRBJ2-7|-|-
CASSHWGVHEQYF
TGTGCCAGCAGCCATTGGGGGGTTCACGAGCAGTACTTC
>TRBV12-3/TRBV12-4|TRBJ1-2|-|-
CASSPTSGVYGYTF
TGTGCCAGCAGCCCGACTAGCGGGGTCTATGGCTACACCTTC
>TRBV11-2|TRBJ2-3|many|-
CASSLNPYGDTQYF
TGTGCCAGCAGCTTAAATCCATATGGGGATACGCAGTATTTT
>TRBV7-6|TRBJ2-1|-|TRBD1
CASSLAFWDRGETQFF
TGTGCCAGCAGCTTAGCTTTCTGGGACAGGGGAGAGACCCAGTTCTTC
>TRBV2|TRBJ1-1|-|-
CASTRDSTYYNEAFF
TGTGCCAGCACAAGAGACAGTACCTATTACAATGAAGCTTTCTTT
>TRBV6-6|TRBJ2-7|-|-
CASSYPGTQYEQYF
TGTGCCAGCAGTTACCCAGGGACACAGTACGAGCAGTACTTC
>TRBV4-1|TRBJ2-2|-|-
CASSQQSSNTGELFF
TGCGCCAGCAGCCAACAGTCCTCGAACACCGGGGAACTGTTTTTT
>TRBV4-3|TRBJ2-3|few|TRBD2
CASSRSGGARTDTQYF
TGCGCCAGCAGCCGGTCCGGGGGGGCGAGAACAGATACGCAGTATTTT
>TRBV10-2|TRBJ1-2|-|-
CASSDGTNNGYGYTF
TGCGCCAGCAGTGACGGGACAAATAATGGCTATGGCTACACCTTC
>TRBV20-1|TRBJ1-5|-|-
CSASGRNQPQHF
TGCAGTGCATCCGGGCGCAATCAGCCCCAGCATTTT
>TRBV11-2|TRBJ2-5|few|-
CASSFSGSAQETQYF
TGTGCCAGCAGCTTTTCAGGGTCCGCACAAGAGACCCAGTACTTC
>TRBV4-3|TRBJ2-7|few|-
CASSQEVVRGVTSYEQYF
TGCGCCAGCAGCCAAGAGGTAGTTCGTGGGGTTACAAGCTACGAGCAGTACTTC
>TRBV20-1|TRBJ1-5|-|-
CSAPKYRNQPQHF
TGCAGTGCTCCCAAGTACCGCAATCAGCCCCAGCATTTT
>TRBV7-9|TRBJ2-2|once|-
CASSLGATQTGELFF
TGTGCCAGCAGCTTAGGAGCGACTCAAACCGGGGAGCTGTTTTTT
>TRBV6-1|TRBJ1-1|-|-
CASSEGAGGTMNTEAFF
TGTGCCAGCAGTGAAGGGGCAGGAGGGACCATGAACACTGAAGCTTTCTTT
>TRBV4-3|TRBJ2-6|few|TRBD1
CASSQGQGGPGANVLTF
TGCGCCAGCAGCCAGGGACAGGGGGGACCTGGGGCCAACGTCCTGACTTTC
>TRBV10-3|TRBJ2-7|few|-
CAISAQTYEQYF
TGTGCCATCAGTGCCCAAACCTACGAGCAGTACTTC
>TRBV7-9|TRBJ2-3|few|-
CASSPGGASAGTDTQYF
TGTGCCAGCAGCCCCGGGGGAGCTAGCGCCGGCACAGATACGCAGTATTTT
>TRBV12-3/TRBV12-4|TRBJ2-1|few|-
CASSPPRWLRNEQFF
TGTGCCAGCAGTCCCCCTAGGTGGTTAAGAAATGAGCAGTTCTTC
>TRBV4-1|TRBJ2-7|many|TRBD2
CASSQGLAYEQYF
TGTGCCAGCAGCCAAGGACTAGCCTACGAGCAGTACTTC
>TRBV7-3|TRBJ2-7|-|TRBD2
CASSFQGLAAYNEQYF
TGTGCCAGCAGTTTCCAGGGACTAGCGGCCTACAATGAGCAGTACTTC
>TRBV6-2/TRBV6-3|TRBJ2-7|-|-
CASSSSLYMSTYEQYF
TGTGCCAGCAGTTCTTCTTTGTATATGTCCACCTACGAGCAGTACTTC
>TRBV28|TRBJ1-2|-|-
CASKLLSPDYGYTF
TGTGCCAGCAAACTTCTTAGCCCGGACTATGGCTACACCTTC
>TRBV9|TRBJ2-5|-|TRBD1
CASSVEQGQGGRETQYF
TGTGCCAGCAGCGTAGAGCAGGGACAGGGAGGCAGGGAGACCCAGTACTTC
>TRBV7-2|TRBJ1-5|-|-
CASSPGGRDQPQHF
TGTGCCAGCAGCCCGGGGGGCAGAGATCAGCCCCAGCATTTT